This T cell receptor beta chain was sequenced in a study of T cell responses to AZD1222 COVID-19 vaccine (dated by TCRdb to the early 2020s). The study in broad terms: Because spike-specific TCR depth and breadth did not differ between the two schedules, AZD1222 recipients who got a second dose at roughly 4 weeks were pooled with those who got a second dose at roughly 12 weeks. A total of 233 trial participants underwent TCR sequencing, of whom roughly 210 had received two doses of AZD1222 and some 25 had received two doses of the MenACWY control vaccine. Trial participants were enrolled by age into subgroups of 18-55, 56-69 and 70-plus years, and roughly 150, 30 and 60 TCR-sequenced participants, respectively, were included in these subgroups.

The CDR3 regions of human TCRbeta chains were analyzed by immunosequencing. The authors processed their data as follows. TCRs in the repertoires were compared against a reference library of SARS-CoV-2-specific TCRs that had been generated with the MIRA antigen-specificity platform. Breadth meant the fraction of unique TCRs that were SARS-CoV-2-associated, whereas depth meant the fraction of total T cells that were SARS-CoV-2-associated. Using the MIRA data, every spike-specific TCR was mapped to the spike region that the TCR reacted to and assigned to either a CD4 or a CD8 class. Log10-transformed breadth and depth values were compared by one-way ANOVA with Sidak's multiple comparisons tests. Here the immuneACCESS table is served through TCRdb, limited to in-frame sequences with V and J called. Missing clones are a known gap in these copies; in checked studies unresolved V genes cover under half, and the rest lacks a known reason. That table furnishes V, J and clone size, whereas the DNA furnished D and trimming. Present in this sample are about 260,000 clones, 93% of which were seen just once. Clones ranked in the top ten supply about 0.5% of the sample.

Study-wide findings and limitations: The 56-69-year group was small, and its depth increase did not reach significance, likely because of low power. The whole spike protein was spanned by vaccine-associated CD4 TCRs, and dominant responses were seen in regions 160-218 and 743-854. Conclusions about previously exposed vaccinees are limited, since just six AZD1222 recipients were seropositive for SARS-CoV-2 at baseline. Participants were mostly white British, with more females than males. The authors suggested clonal diversity may have been underestimated. Reportedly, close to half of the unique spike-specific TCRs recognized epitopes lying outside the regions that are mutated in the B.1.351 and B.1.1.7 variants. Because no day 14 peak-response samples were available, repertoires were characterized only after the peak T cell response. A significant rise in spike-specific TCR breadth and depth was observed after two AZD1222 doses relative to day 0 and relative to MenACWY recipients.

With regard to this clone: Its antigen has not been determined. No much larger clonotype is one base removed from it; base qualities were not supplied.

Compared with germline, V lacks 5 bases and J lacks 0 bases; bases without a gene match: 10. The CDR3 numbers 18 residues from cysteine through phenylalanine. The CDR3 DNA has 54 bases and is translated from base 1. CDR1 MGHRA and CDR2 YSYEKL are derived from the germline V gene. The sample's time point label is to be understood as: baseline before first vaccination. Vaccinee samples came from UK trials COV001 and COV002, including a single-blind randomized controlled phase 2/3 trial of AZD1222 (ChAdOx1 nCoV-19) in healthy adults. For TCRbeta chain sequencing, PBMC samples from trial participants were taken at day 0 and at day 28 after the second dose.

The sequence joins TRBV4-1 to TRBJ2-5, with TRBD2 matching 12 junction bases. Sequences were derived from peripheral blood, sampled on day 0 of AZD1222 vaccination. The TCR was taken from an adult in good health. The CDR3: CASSYYVGLAGNQETQYF. The base sequence is TGCGCCAGCAGCTATTACGTCGGACTAGCGGGAAACCAAGAGACCCAGTACTTC.